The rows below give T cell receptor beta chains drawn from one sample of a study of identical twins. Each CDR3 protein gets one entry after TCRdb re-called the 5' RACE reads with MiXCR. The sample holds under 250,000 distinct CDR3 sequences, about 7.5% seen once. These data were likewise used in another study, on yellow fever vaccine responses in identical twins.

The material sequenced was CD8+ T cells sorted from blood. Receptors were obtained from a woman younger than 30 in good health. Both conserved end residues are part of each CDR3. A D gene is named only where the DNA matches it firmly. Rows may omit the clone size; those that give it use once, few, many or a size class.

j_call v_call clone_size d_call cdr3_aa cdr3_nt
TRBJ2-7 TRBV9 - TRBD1 CASSETGGSGEQYF TGTGCCAGCAGCGAGACAGGGGGTTCGGGCGAGCAGTACTTC
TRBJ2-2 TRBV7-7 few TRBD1 CASSATGGRTGELFF TGTGCCAGCAGCGCGACAGGGGGTAGGACCGGGGAGCTGTTTTTT
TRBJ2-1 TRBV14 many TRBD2 CASSQDSSGRYNEQFF TGTGCCAGCAGCCAAGATTCTAGCGGGAGGTACAATGAGCAGTTCTTC
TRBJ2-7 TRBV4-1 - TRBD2 CASSSELAGGRAYEQYF TGCGCCAGCAGTTCAGAACTAGCGGGAGGGCGGGCCTACGAGCAGTACTTC
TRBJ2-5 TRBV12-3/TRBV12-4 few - CASSPAGYQETQYF TGTGCCAGCAGTCCTGCGGGGTACCAAGAGACCCAGTACTTC
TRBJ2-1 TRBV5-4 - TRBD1 CASSSYEYQTGQLYNEQFF TGTGCCAGCAGCTCATACGAATACCAGACGGGACAGCTTTACAATGAGCAGTTCTTC
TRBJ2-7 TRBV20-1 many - CSARPRLDSYEQYF TGCAGTGCTCGCCCGCGACTAGACTCCTACGAGCAGTACTTC
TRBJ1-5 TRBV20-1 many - CSASGRDSNQPQHF TGCAGTGCCTCGGGACGGGATAGCAATCAGCCCCAGCATTTT
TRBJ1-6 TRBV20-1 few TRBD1 CSAKGGADSSPLHF TGCAGTGCGAAAGGGGGCGCCGACTCCTCACCCCTCCACTTT
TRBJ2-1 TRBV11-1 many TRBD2 CASSLWKPKREAGYNEQFF TGTGCCAGCAGCTTATGGAAGCCGAAGCGGGAGGCAGGGTACAATGAGCAGTTCTTC
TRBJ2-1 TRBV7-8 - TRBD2 CASSLGFGRESNEQFF TGTGCCAGCAGCCTAGGGTTTGGGCGGGAGAGCAATGAGCAGTTCTTC
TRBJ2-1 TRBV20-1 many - CSGKSGSYNEQFF TGCAGTGGCAAGAGCGGCTCCTACAATGAGCAGTTCTTC
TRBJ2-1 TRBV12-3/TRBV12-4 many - CASSLKGQGYNEQFF TGTGCCAGCAGTTTAAAGGGCCAAGGGTACAATGAGCAGTTCTTC
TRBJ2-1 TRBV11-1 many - CASSLGSRGPSSYNEQFF TGTGCCAGCAGCTTAGGATCCAGGGGACCGAGCTCCTACAATGAGCAGTTCTTC
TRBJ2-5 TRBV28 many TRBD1 CASSYGRQGARETQYF TGTGCCAGCAGCTACGGACGACAGGGGGCTCGGGAGACCCAGTACTTC
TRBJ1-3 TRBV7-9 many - CASSLDAGSGNTIYF TGTGCCAGCAGCTTAGATGCCGGCTCTGGAAACACCATATATTTT
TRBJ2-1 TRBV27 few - CASSNPDSPVEQFF TGTGCCAGCAGCAACCCGGACTCCCCCGTTGAGCAGTTCTTC